This T cell receptor beta chain was captured in a study of T cell changes during pregnancy in multiple sclerosis. Trimming left V 4 bases short and J 2 bases short, with 15 bases between. Germline V gene data show CDR1 as SGHDT and CDR2 as YYEEEE. CDR3 length: 15 amino acids. This clone occurred once. The repertoire was sequenced with immunoSEQ multiplex PCR; TCRdb's copy has only in-frame clones and lacks some. Seen here are tens of thousands of clones, 91% observed once, and the top ten hold about 1.7%. The chain employs TRBV5-6 and TRBJ1-2, with TRBD1 as a possible D gene (5 bases). The clonotype originates from a female donor in good health, enrolled as a control in a pregnancy study. The sequences come from peripheral blood, collected after pregnancy. The CDR3 bases are TGTGCCAGCAGCCCCGGGGGGACCAGGAACTATGGCTACACCTTC. Translation gives CASSPGGTRNYGYTF.